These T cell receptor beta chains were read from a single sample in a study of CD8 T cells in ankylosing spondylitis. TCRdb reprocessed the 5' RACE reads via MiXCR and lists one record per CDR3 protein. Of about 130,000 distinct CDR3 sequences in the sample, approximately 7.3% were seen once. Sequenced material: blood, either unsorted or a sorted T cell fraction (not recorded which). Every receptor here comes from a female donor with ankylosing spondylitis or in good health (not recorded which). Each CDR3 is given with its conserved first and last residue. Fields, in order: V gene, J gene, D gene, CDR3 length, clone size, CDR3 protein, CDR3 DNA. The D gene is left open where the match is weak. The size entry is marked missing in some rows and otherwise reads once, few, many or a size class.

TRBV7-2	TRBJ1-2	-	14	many	CASSLVGPIYGYTF	TGTGCCAGCAGCTTAGTAGGGCCAATCTATGGCTACACCTTC
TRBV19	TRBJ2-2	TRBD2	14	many	CASSTAGGTGELFF	TGTGCCAGTAGTACTGCGGGGGGGACCGGGGAGCTGTTTTTT
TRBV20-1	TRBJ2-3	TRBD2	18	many	CSAIRSGGGPTSTDTQYF	TGCAGTGCCATAAGAAGCGGGGGTGGCCCGACTAGCACAGATACGCAGTATTTT
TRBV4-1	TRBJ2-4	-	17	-	CASSQVRLVEGVNIQYF	TGCGCCAGCAGCCAAGTCCGACTGGTTGAGGGGGTAAACATTCAGTACTTC
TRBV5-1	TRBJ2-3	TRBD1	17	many	CASSPRTRGIFTDTQYF	TGCGCCAGCAGCCCCCGAACCAGGGGGATTTTCACAGATACGCAGTATTTT
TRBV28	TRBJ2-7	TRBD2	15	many	CASSFHLAGAYEQYF	TGTGCCAGCAGTTTTCATCTAGCGGGGGCCTACGAGCAGTACTTC
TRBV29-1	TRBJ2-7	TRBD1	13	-	CSAGQGSSYEQYF	TGCAGCGCTGGACAGGGGAGCTCCTACGAGCAGTACTTC
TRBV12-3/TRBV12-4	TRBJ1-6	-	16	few	CASTSGFLFYNSPLHF	TGTGCCAGCACCTCGGGATTCCTCTTCTATAATTCACCCCTCCACTTT
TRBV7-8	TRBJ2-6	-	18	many	CASSLEPSGFPGANVLTF	TGTGCCAGCAGCTTAGAACCTTCCGGGTTTCCTGGGGCCAACGTCCTGACTTTC
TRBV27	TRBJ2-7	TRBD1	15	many	CASSSPGQGQLEQYF	TGTGCCAGCAGTTCCCCGGGACAGGGCCAGCTCGAGCAGTACTTC
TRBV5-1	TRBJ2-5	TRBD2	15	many	CASSVPGGYQETQYF	TGCGCCAGCAGCGTCCCCGGGGGGTACCAAGAGACCCAGTACTTC
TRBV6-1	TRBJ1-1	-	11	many	CASSRLEEAFF	TGTGCCAGCAGTCGTTTGGAAGAGGCTTTCTTT
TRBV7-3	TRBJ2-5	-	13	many	CASSLTVDETQYF	TGTGCCAGCAGCTTAACGGTGGACGAGACCCAGTACTTC
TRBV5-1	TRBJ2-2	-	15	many	CASSLGQVYTGELFF	TGCGCCAGCAGCCTAGGGCAGGTTTACACCGGGGAGCTGTTTTTT
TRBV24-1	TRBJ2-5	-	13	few	CATSDFEGGTQYF	TGTGCCACCAGTGATTTCGAGGGTGGGACCCAGTACTTC
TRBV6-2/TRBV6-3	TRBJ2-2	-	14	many	CASSYEFNTGELFF	TGTGCCAGCAGTTACGAATTTAACACCGGGGAGCTGTTTTTT
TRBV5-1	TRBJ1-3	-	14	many	CASSADNSGNTIYF	TGCGCCAGCAGCGCGGACAACTCTGGAAACACCATATATTTT
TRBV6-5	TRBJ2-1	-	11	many	CASSYGGERFF	TGTGCCAGCAGTTACGGCGGCGAGCGATTCTTC
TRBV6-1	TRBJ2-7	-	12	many	CASSGRTARRYF	TGTGCCAGCAGTGGAAGGACGGCGCGGCGGTACTTC
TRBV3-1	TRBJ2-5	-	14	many	CASSQDLSAETQYF	TGTGCCAGCAGCCAAGATCTCAGCGCAGAGACCCAGTACTTC
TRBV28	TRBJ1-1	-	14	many	CASSPRAANTEAFF	TGTGCCAGCAGTCCCCGTGCAGCAAACACTGAAGCTTTCTTT
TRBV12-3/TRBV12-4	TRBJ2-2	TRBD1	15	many	CASSLGTGLGGELFF	TGTGCCAGCAGTTTAGGGACAGGGCTAGGCGGGGAGCTGTTTTTT
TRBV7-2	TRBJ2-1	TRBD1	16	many	CASSKSVGQGNNEQFF	TGTGCCAGCAGTAAGAGCGTGGGACAGGGTAACAATGAGCAGTTCTTC
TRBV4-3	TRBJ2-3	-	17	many	CASSQVAGGSSTDTQYF	TGCGCCAGCAGCCAAGTAGCAGGTGGCTCTAGCACAGATACGCAGTATTTT
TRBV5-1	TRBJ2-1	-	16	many	CASSLDYWTLDNEQFF	TGCGCCAGCAGCTTGGATTACTGGACACTTGACAATGAGCAGTTCTTC
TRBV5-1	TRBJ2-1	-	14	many	CASSFGAGGDEQFF	TGCGCCAGCAGCTTTGGAGCTGGTGGCGATGAGCAGTTCTTC
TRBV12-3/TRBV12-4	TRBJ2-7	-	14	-	CASTQTAGLVEQYF	TGTGCCAGCACCCAGACTGCTGGTCTGGTCGAGCAGTACTTC
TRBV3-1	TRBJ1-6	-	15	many	CASSQRTGNDSPLHF	TGTGCCAGCAGCCAACGAACAGGGAACGATTCACCCCTCCACTTT
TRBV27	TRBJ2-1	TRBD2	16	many	CASSLYRRGGYNEQFF	TGTGCCAGCAGTTTATATCGGCGGGGGGGGTACAATGAGCAGTTCTTC
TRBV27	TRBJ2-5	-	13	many	CASSRTGGETQYF	TGTGCCAGCAGCAGGACTGGGGGGGAGACCCAGTACTTC
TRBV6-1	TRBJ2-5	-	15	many	CASSRDFSGTETQYF	TGTGCCAGCAGCCGGGATTTCTCGGGGACGGAGACCCAGTACTTC
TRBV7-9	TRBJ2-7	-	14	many	CASSGGGGTYEQYF	TGTGCCAGCAGCGGAGGAGGGGGGACCTACGAGCAGTACTTC
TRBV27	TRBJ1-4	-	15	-	CASSSSYRTSEKLFF	TGTGCCAGCAGTTCCTCTTACAGAACCTCTGAAAAACTGTTTTTT
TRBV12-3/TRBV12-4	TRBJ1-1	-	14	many	CASSSGLTNTEAFF	TGTGCCAGCAGTTCTGGACTGACCAACACTGAAGCTTTCTTT
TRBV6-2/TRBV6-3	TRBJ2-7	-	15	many	CASSYSAGPSYEQYF	TGTGCCAGCAGTTACTCGGCAGGACCCTCCTACGAGCAGTACTTC
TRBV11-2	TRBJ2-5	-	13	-	CASSTTGEGTQYF	TGTGCCAGCAGCACCACAGGGGAGGGGACCCAGTACTTC
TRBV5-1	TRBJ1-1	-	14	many	CASCRGHPNTEAFF	TGCGCCAGCTGTCGAGGACACCCGAACACTGAAGCTTTCTTT
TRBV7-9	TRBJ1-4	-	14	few	CASSLNQGNEKLFF	TGTGCCAGCAGCTTAAATCAGGGTAATGAAAAACTGTTTTTT
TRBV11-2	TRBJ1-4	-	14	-	CASSYLGPLEKLFF	TGTGCCAGCAGCTACCTAGGTCCCCTAGAAAAACTGTTTTTT
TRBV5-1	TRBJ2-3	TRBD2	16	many	CASSLRGEGSTDTQYF	TGCGCCAGCAGCCTTAGAGGGGAGGGAAGCACAGATACGCAGTATTTT
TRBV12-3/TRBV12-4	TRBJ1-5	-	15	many	CASSTTAHSNQPQHF	TGTGCCAGCAGTACGACAGCCCATAGCAATCAGCCCCAGCATTTT